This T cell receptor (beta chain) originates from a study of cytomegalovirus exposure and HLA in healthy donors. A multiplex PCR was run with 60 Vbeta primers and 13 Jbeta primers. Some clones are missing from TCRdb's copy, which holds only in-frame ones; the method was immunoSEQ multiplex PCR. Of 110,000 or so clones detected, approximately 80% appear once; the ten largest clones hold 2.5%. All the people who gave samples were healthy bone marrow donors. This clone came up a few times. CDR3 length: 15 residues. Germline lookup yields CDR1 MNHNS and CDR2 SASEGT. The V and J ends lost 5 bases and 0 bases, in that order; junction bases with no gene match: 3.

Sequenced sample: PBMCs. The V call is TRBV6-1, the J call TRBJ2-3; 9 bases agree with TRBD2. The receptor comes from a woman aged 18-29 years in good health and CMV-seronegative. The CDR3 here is CASSNLAGSTDTQYF. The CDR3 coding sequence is TGTGCCAGCAGTAACCTAGCGGGGAGCACAGATACGCAGTATTTT.